This TCR beta chain was identified during a study of shared clonotypes between healthy human individuals. This clone came up a few times. Its antigen remains unknown. Study outcomes and limitations: Researchers found naive subsets generally carried larger estimated richness than memory subsets.

It was around 220 ng DNA, around 32,000 T cell genomes, that sorted-subset replicate PCRs used. The data were produced by immunoSEQ multiplex PCR, yet TCRdb's version contains in-frame clones alone and is incomplete. This sample yields about 680,000 clones, of which around 74% are seen a single time; approximately 1.6% belongs to the top ten. The CD4+ fraction was divided into a CD45RA+ naive subset and a CD45RA-negative memory subset. Looked up from germline, CDR1 is MDHEN and CDR2 is SYDVKM. The CDR3 loop spans 11 amino acids. Trimming removed 3 bases from V and 9 bases from J, with 6 bases in between.

The V call is TRBV28, the J call TRBJ1-5, with no clear D. What was sequenced was memory CD4+ T cells sorted from blood. Subset reported: CD45RA-negative fraction. The TCR comes from a woman aged 25 to 45 in good health. In nucleotides, the CDR3 is TGTGCCAGCAGTTTCCCGGGGCCCCAGCATTTT. As protein: CASSFPGPQHF.